These T cell receptor beta chains were read from a single sample in a study of OX40 agonist ivuxolimab in advanced cancers. The method was immunoSEQ multiplex PCR; TCRdb's version includes in-frame clones alone and lacks a portion of them. The sample shows approximately 91,000 clones, around 87% of them seen only once. Material: CD4+ or CD8+ T cells sorted from blood, obtained in a trial of the OX40 agonist ivuxolimab. All receptors derive from an adult with an advanced solid tumor such as melanoma, head and neck, liver or kidney cancer. Each CDR3 is given with its conserved first and last residue. A D gene is named only where the DNA matches it firmly. The size entry is marked missing in some rows and otherwise reads once, few, many or a size class.

D	V	J	size	CDR3	DNA
-	TRBV19	TRBJ1-3	-	CASKRSSGNTIYF	TGTGCCAGTAAAAGGAGCTCTGGAAACACCATATATTTT
TRBD2	TRBV7-3	TRBJ2-2	-	CASSLKASGENTGELFF	TGTGCCAGCAGCTTAAAGGCTAGCGGGGAAAACACCGGGGAGCTGTTTTTT
-	TRBV19	TRBJ1-2	once	CASNEAPPNYGYTF	TGTGCCAGTAACGAGGCGCCACCTAACTATGGCTACACCTTC
-	TRBV11-2	TRBJ2-1	-	CASSFRDWYNEQFF	TGTGCCAGCAGCTTCCGGGACTGGTACAATGAGCAGTTCTTC
TRBD1	TRBV11-1	TRBJ2-5	-	CASSSLRGNQPSTQYF	TGTGCCAGCAGCTCGCTCAGGGGGAACCAGCCTTCGACCCAGTACTTC
-	TRBV9	TRBJ2-7	few	CASSVRSDSSYEQYF	TGTGCCAGCAGCGTTCGATCGGACAGCTCCTACGAGCAGTACTTC
-	TRBV6-1	TRBJ1-4	-	CASSEGSRKIEKLFF	TGTGCCAGCAGTGAAGGTTCGCGGAAAATTGAAAAACTGTTTTTT
-	TRBV5-6	TRBJ2-1	-	CASRESGSAYNEQFF	TGTGCCAGCAGGGAGAGCGGATCAGCCTACAATGAGCAGTTCTTC
-	TRBV6-1	TRBJ2-3	-	CASSAGDTQYF	TGTGCCAGCAGTGCGGGAGATACGCAGTATTTT
-	TRBV5-1	TRBJ1-1	-	CASSRGVVGITEAFF	TGCGCCAGCAGCCGCGGAGTGGTGGGTATCACTGAAGCTTTCTTT
-	TRBV30	TRBJ2-2	-	CAWRTGNTGELFF	TGTGCCTGGAGGACAGGGAACACCGGGGAGCTGTTTTTT
TRBD2	TRBV29-1	TRBJ2-1	-	CSARTSGGAYEQFF	TGCAGCGCAAGGACTAGCGGGGGGGCCTATGAGCAGTTCTTC
-	TRBV6-1	TRBJ2-1	few	CASSKRGPGVNEQFF	TGTGCCAGCAGTAAACGGGGACCAGGGGTCAATGAGCAGTTCTTC
TRBD1	TRBV9	TRBJ2-1	-	CASSPGTGFDEQFF	TGTGCCAGCAGCCCCGGGACAGGGTTCGATGAGCAGTTCTTC
-	TRBV5-1	TRBJ1-1	-	CASSLSGFGTEAFF	TGCGCCAGCAGCTTGTCGGGGTTTGGGACTGAAGCTTTCTTT
-	TRBV19	TRBJ2-6	-	CASRSRGTDYSGANVLTF	TGTGCCAGTAGGTCCCGGGGGACGGACTACTCTGGGGCCAACGTCCTGACTTTC